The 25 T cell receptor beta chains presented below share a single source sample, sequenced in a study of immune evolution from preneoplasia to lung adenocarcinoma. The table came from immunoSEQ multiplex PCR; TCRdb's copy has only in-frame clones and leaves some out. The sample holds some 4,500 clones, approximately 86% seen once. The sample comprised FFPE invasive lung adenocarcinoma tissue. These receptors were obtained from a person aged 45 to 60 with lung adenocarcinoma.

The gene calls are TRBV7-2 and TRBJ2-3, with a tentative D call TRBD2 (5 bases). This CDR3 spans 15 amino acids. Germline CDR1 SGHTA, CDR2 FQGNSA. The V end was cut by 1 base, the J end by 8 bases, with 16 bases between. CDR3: CASSLEYYNGGTQYF. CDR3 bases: TGTGCCAGCAGCTTAGAGTACTATAACGGAGGTACGCAGTATTTT.

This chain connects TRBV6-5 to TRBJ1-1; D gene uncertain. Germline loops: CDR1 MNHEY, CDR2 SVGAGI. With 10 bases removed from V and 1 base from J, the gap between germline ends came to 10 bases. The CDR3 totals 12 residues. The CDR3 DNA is TGTGCCACTAGTGGCACGAACACTGAAGCTTTCTTT. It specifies CATSGTNTEAFF.

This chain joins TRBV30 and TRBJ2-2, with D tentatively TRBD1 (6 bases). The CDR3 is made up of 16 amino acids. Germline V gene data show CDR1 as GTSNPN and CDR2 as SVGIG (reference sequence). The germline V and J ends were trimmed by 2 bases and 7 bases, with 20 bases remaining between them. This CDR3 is CAWSRLGTFTDGELFF. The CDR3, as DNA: TGTGCCTGGAGTAGGCTTGGGACATTTACGGACGGGGAGCTGTTTTTT.

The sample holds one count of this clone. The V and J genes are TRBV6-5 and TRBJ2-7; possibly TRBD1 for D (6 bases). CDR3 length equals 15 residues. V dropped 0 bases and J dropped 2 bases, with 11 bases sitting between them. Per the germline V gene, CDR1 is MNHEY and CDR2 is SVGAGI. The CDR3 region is CASSYSSGDPYEQYF. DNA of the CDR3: TGTGCCAGCAGTTACTCATCAGGGGACCCCTACGAGCAGTACTTC.

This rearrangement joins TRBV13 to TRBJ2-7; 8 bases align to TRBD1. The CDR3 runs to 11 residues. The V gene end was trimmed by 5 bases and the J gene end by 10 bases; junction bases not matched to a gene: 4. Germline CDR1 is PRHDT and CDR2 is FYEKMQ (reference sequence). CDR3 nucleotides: TGTGCCAGCAGCCTCGGACAGGGACAGTACTTC. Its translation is CASSLGQGQYF.

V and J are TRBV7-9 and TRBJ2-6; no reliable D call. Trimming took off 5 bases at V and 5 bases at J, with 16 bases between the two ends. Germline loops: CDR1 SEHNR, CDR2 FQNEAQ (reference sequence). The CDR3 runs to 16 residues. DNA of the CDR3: TGTGCCAGCAGCAACATCGAACAAAGTCGGGCCAACGTCCTGACTTTC. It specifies CASSNIEQSRANVLTF.

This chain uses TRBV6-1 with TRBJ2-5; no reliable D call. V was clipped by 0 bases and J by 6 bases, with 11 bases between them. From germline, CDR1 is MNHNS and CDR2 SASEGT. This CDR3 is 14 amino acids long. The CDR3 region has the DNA TGTGCCAGCAGTGAAGCGGGCTCCAGGAAGACCCAGTACTTC. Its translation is CASSEAGSRKTQYF.

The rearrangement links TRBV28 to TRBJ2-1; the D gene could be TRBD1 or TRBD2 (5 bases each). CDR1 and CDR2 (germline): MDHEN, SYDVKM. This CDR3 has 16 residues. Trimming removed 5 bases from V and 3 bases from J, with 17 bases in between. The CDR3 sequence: CASSPGTSSFYNEQFF. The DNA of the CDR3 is TGTGCCAGCAGTCCCGGGACGAGTAGCTTCTACAATGAGCAGTTCTTC.

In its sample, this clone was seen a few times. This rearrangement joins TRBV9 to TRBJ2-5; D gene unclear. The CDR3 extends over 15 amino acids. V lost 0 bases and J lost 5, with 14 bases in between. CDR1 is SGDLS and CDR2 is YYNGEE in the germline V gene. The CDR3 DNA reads TGTGCCAGCAGCGTAGGAGCCCGCTCGTCTGAGACCCAGTACTTC. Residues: CASSVGARSSETQYF.

The CDR3 DNA reads as TGTGCCAGCCATGGATCACAGGGTAGCAATCAGCCCCAGCATTTT. Translating it yields CASHGSQGSNQPQHF. The J gene is TRBJ1-5, the V gene TRBV28, with TRBD1 as a possible D gene (6 bases). From germline, CDR1 is MDHEN and CDR2 SYDVKM. Trimming left V 8 bases short and J 0 bases short, with 14 bases between. This CDR3 has 15 amino acids. Combining the CDR3 with reference TRBV28 and TRBJ1-5 gives the whole variable domain DVKVTQSSRYLVKRTGEKVFLECVQDMDHENMFWYRQDPGLGLRLIYFSYDVKMKEKGDIPEGYSVSREKKERFSLILESASTNQTSMYLCASHGSQGSNQPQHFGDGTRLSIL.

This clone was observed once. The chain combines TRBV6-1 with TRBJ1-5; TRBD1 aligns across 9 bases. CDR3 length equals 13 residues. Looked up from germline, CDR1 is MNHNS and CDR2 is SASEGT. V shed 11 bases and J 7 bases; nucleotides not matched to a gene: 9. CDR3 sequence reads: CAGGDRASQPQHF. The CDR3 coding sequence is TGTGCCGGGGGGGACAGGGCCTCCCAGCCCCAGCATTTT.

Here the CDR3 DNA reads TGTGCCAGCACCATCTCGCCTAGGGGAAATGAGCAGTTCTTC. Protein: CASTISPRGNEQFF. This sequence joins TRBV6-6 and TRBJ2-1; perhaps TRBD1 as D (5 bases). This CDR3 has 14 amino acids. Looked up from germline, CDR1 is MNHNY and CDR2 is SVGAGI (reference sequence). V lost 7 bases to trimming and J lost 7 bases, with 17 bases between them.

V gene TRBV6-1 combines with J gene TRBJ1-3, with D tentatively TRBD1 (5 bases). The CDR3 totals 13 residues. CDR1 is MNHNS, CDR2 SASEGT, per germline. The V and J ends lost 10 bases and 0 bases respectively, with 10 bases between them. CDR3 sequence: CATLTDSGNTIYF. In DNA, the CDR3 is TGTGCCACATTGACAGACTCTGGAAACACCATATATTTT.

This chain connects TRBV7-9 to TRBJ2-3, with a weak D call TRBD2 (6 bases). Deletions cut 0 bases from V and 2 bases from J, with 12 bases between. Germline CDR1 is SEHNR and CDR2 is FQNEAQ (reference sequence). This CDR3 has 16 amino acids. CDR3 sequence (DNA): TGTGCCAGCAGCTTAGCGCGCGGGAACCCCACAGATACGCAGTATTTT. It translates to CASSLARGNPTDTQYF. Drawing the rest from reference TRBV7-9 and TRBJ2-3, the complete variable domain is DTGVSQNPRHKITKRGQNVTFRCDPISEHNRLYWYRQTLGQGPEFLTYFQNEAQLEKSRLLSDRFSAERPKGSFSTLEIQRTEQGDSAMYLCASSLARGNPTDTQYFGPGTRLTVL.

The CDR3 sequence: CASSRSLEYEQYF. The DNA for the CDR3 is TGTGCCAGCAGCCGGTCTTTAGAGTACGAGCAGTACTTC. The gene calls are TRBV9 and TRBJ2-7; D is uncertain. Trimming took 4 bases from V and 4 from J, leaving 12 bases between them. The V gene's germline CDR1 is SGDLS and CDR2 YYNGEE. CDR3 size: 13 residues.

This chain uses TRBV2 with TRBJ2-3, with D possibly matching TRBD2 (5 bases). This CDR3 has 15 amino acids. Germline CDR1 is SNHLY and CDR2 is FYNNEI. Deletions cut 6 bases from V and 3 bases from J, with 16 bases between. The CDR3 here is CASRSSLSGTDTQYF. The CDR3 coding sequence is TGTGCCAGCAGGTCTAGCCTATCGGGGACAGATACGCAGTATTTT. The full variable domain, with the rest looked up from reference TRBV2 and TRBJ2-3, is EPEVTQTPSHQVTQMGQEVILRCVPISNHLYFYWYRQILGQKVEFLVSFYNNEISEKSEIFDDQFSVERPDGSNFTLKIRSTKLEDSAMYFCASRSSLSGTDTQYFGPGTRLTVL.

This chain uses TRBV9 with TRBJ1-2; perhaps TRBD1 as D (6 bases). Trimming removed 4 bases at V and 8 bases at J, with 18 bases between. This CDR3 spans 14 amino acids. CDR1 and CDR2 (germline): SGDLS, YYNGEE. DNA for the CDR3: TGTGCCAGCAGCATTCGATCAGGGGAGGGGGGCTACACCTTC. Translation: CASSIRSGEGGYTF.

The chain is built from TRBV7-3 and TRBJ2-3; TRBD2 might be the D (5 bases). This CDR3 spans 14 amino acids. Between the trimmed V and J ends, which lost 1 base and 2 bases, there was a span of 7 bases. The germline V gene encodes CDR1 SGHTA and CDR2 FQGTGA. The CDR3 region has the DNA TGTGCCAGCAGCTTAAGCGGGCTCACAGATACGCAGTATTTT. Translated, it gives CASSLSGLTDTQYF.

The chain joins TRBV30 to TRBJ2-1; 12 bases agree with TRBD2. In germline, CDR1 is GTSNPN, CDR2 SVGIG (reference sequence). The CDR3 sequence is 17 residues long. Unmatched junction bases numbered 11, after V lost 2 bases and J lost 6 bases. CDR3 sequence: CAWSFMVTSGRINEQFF. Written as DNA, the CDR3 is TGTGCCTGGAGTTTTATGGTAACTAGCGGGAGGATCAATGAGCAGTTCTTC.

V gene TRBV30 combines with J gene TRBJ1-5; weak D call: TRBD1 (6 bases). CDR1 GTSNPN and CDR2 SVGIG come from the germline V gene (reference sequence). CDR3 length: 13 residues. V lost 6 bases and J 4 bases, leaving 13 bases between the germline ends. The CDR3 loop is CACNRDKNQPQHF. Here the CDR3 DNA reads TGTGCCTGCAACCGGGACAAAAATCAGCCCCAGCATTTT.

The CDR3 spells CTSSQSGGPEAFF. The CDR3 DNA is TGCACCAGCAGCCAATCCGGGGGGCCTGAAGCTTTCTTT. This chain connects TRBV1 to TRBJ1-1. TRBV1 is a documented pseudogene. This CDR3 is built from 13 residues.

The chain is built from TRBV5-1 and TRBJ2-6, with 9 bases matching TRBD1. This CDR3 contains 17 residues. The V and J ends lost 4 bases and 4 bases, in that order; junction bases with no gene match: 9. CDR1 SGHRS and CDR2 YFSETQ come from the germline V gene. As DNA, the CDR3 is TGCGCCAGCAGCATTAGACAGGGGGGGTCCGGGGCCAACGTCCTGACTTTC. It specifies CASSIRQGGSGANVLTF.

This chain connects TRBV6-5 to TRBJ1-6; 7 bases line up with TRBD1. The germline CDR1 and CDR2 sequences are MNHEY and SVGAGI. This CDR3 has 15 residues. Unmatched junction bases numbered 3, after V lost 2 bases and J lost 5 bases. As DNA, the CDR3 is TGTGCCAGCAGTTACACCACAGGGGATAATTCACCCCTCCACTTT. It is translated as CASSYTTGDNSPLHF.

CDR3 region: CASSVPGTGLLSGYTF. CDR3 DNA sequence: TGTGCCAGCAGCGTACCCGGGACAGGGCTCCTATCTGGCTACACCTTC. The chain recombines TRBV11-1 with TRBJ1-2; 9 positions match TRBD1. This CDR3 spans 16 amino acids. CDR1 and CDR2 from the germline V gene are SGHAT and FQDESV (reference sequence). Trimming cost V 5 bases and J 7 bases; bases outside gene matches: 14.

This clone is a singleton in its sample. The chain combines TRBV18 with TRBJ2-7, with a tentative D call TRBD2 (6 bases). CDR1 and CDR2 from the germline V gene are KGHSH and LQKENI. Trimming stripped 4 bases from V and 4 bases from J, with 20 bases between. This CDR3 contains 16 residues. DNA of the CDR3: TGTGCCAGCTCACAACAACCCGGATCGGGGGTGTACGAGCAGTACTTC. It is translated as CASSQQPGSGVYEQYF.